The 26 T cell receptor beta chains in this list originate from one sample, sequenced in a study of blood T cell repertoires in COVID-19. Assay used: immunoSEQ multiplex PCR; TCRdb lists only in-frame clones, some missing. This sample has about 63,000 clones, with about 70% found just once. Sequenced input: peripheral blood. The receptor set was obtained from an elderly woman with acute or convalescent COVID-19.

The gene calls are TRBV18 and TRBJ2-7, with 7 nucleotides matching TRBD1. From germline, CDR1 is KGHSH and CDR2 LQKENI. This CDR3 has 15 amino acids. After removal of 3 bases from V and 2 bases from J, the junction contained 7 bases not matched to a gene. CDR3 DNA: TGTGCCAGCTCACCCGGACAGGTTCAAGCCTACGAGCAGTACTTC. Translation: CASSPGQVQAYEQYF.

The chain carries TRBV6-4 and TRBJ1-6, with D perhaps TRBD1 (5 bases). CDR3 length: 12 amino acids. V dropped 6 bases and J dropped 14 bases, with 14 bases sitting between them. Looked up from germline, CDR1 is MRHNA and CDR2 is SNTAGT. CDR3 bases: TGTGCCAGCAGGGGGCCCTCTGGGACCCTCCACTTT. This translates into CASRGPSGTLHF.

The chain recombines TRBV6-5 with TRBJ2-7; D is perhaps TRBD2 (5 bases). The CDR3 covers 14 residues. The V gene lost 0 bases and the J gene lost 4 bases, with 10 bases spanning the gap. Germline CDR1 reads MNHEY; CDR2 reads SVGAGI. The CDR3 sequence is CASSYSGAIYEQYF. The CDR3 DNA reads TGTGCCAGCAGTTACTCGGGAGCTATATACGAGCAGTACTTC.

The chain is built from TRBV7-9 and TRBJ2-2; D is perhaps TRBD2 (5 bases). Per germline, CDR1 SEHNR and CDR2 FQNEAQ (reference sequence). The CDR3 is made up of 13 amino acids. Trimming removed 7 bases from V and 6 bases from J, with 12 bases in between. CDR3 nucleotides: TGTGCCAGCACCCTAGCTGGGTCCGGGGAGCTGTTTTTT. This codes for CASTLAGSGELFF.

The CDR3 sequence is CASSSSFRGGRRSEKLFF. In nucleotides, the CDR3 is TGTGCCAGCAGTTCCAGCTTCCGAGGGGGCAGAAGGAGTGAAAAACTGTTTTTT. The chain links TRBV27 to TRBJ1-4; TRBD1 agrees at 7 bases. CDR1 MNHEY and CDR2 SMNVEV come from the germline V gene (reference sequence). The CDR3 extends over 18 amino acids. V dropped 4 bases and J dropped 7; count of bases not matched to a gene: 18. Together with reference TRBV27 and TRBJ1-4, the CDR3 gives the full variable domain: EAQVTQNPRYLITVTGKKLTVTCSQNMNHEYMSWYRQDPGLGLRQIYYSMNVEVTDKGDVPEGYKVSRKEKRNFPLILESPSPNQTSLYFCASSSSFRGGRRSEKLFFGSGTQLSVL.

The J gene is TRBJ1-2, the V gene TRBV3-1 (or the pseudogene TRBV3-2); no clear D. Trimming stripped 0 bases from V and 2 bases from J, with 10 bases between. Per germline, CDR1 LGHDT and CDR2 YNNKEL (reference sequence). The CDR3 extends over 15 amino acids. The CDR3 bases are TGTGCCAGCAGCCAAGAATACGCAGCGAACTATGGCTACACCTTC. It yields the protein CASSQEYAANYGYTF.

The genes are TRBV9 and TRBJ2-1, with TRBD2 identical over 8 bases. Germline assignment: CDR1 SGDLS and CDR2 YYNGEE. The CDR3 has 15 amino acids. The J segment lost 5 bases and the V segment lost 4 bases, leaving 8 bases of the junction unmatched. CDR3 sequence: CASSMRPLADNEQFF. CDR3 bases: TGTGCCAGCAGCATGAGACCACTAGCGGACAATGAGCAGTTCTTC. The complete variable domain, with remaining parts taken from reference TRBV9 and TRBJ2-1, reads DSGVTQTPKHLITATGQRVTLRCSPRSGDLSVYWYQQSLDQGLQFLIQYYNGEERAKGNILERFSAQQFPDLHSELNLSSLELGDSALYFCASSMRPLADNEQFFGPGTRLTVL.

The chain employs TRBV7-2 and TRBJ2-7; tentative D call: TRBD2 (6 bases). The CDR3 loop spans 15 amino acids. Per the germline V gene, CDR1 is SGHTA and CDR2 is FQGNSA. V was pared by 1 base and J by 2 bases, with 12 bases between. CDR3 residues: CASSLGLVFAYEQYF. CDR3 bases: TGTGCCAGCAGCTTAGGACTAGTATTCGCCTACGAGCAGTACTTC.

The chain links TRBV7-2 to TRBJ1-3; D is unresolved. The CDR3 totals 15 residues. V shed 3 bases and J shed 0 bases, with 9 bases lying between them. Looked up from germline, CDR1 is SGHTA and CDR2 is FQGNSA. CDR3 sequence reads: CASSFNSGSGNTIYF. CDR3 DNA: TGTGCCAGCAGCTTTAACAGCGGCTCTGGAAACACCATATATTTT. Complete variable domain (other parts from reference TRBV7-2 and TRBJ1-3): GAGVSQSPSNKVTEKGKDVELRCDPISGHTALYWYRQSLGQGLEFLIYFQGNSAPDKSGLPSDRFSAERTGGSVSTLTIQRTQQEDSAVYLCASSFNSGSGNTIYFGEGSWLTVV.

This chain joins TRBV28 and TRBJ2-4; weak D call: TRBD1 (6 bases). Germline V gives CDR1 MDHEN, CDR2 SYDVKM. Trimming removed 5 bases from V and 0 bases from J, with 14 bases in between. The CDR3 extends over 16 amino acids. The CDR3 DNA reads TGTGCCAGCAGTCTAGGACAGTCACTAGCCAAAAACATTCAGTACTTC. The encoded protein is CASSLGQSLAKNIQYF.

The chain links TRBV2 to TRBJ1-5; TRBD1 might be the D (5 bases). Germline V gene data show CDR1 as SNHLY and CDR2 as FYNNEI. The CDR3 sequence is 13 residues long. The CDR3, as DNA: TGTGCAAGCGGGGCAGGGTGGAATCAGCCCCAGCATTTT. It encodes CASGAGWNQPQHF.

This clone was counted a single time. The V call is TRBV29-1, the J call TRBJ1-1; D gene uncertain. The CDR3 length is 11 residues. From germline, CDR1 is SQVTM and CDR2 ANQGSEA. Between the trimmed V and J ends, which lost 6 bases and 4 bases, there was a span of 9 bases. The CDR3 bases are TGCAGCGTATCCAGGATCACTGAAGCTTTCTTT. Its translation is CSVSRITEAFF.

In its sample, this clone was seen a few times. V gene TRBV3-1 (or the pseudogene TRBV3-2) combines with J gene TRBJ2-1, with a possible D match to TRBD2 (5 bases). Trimming shortened V by 2 bases and J by 5 bases, and 13 bases separated the two germline ends. Germline loops: CDR1 LGHDT, CDR2 YNNKEL (reference sequence). The CDR3 contains 15 residues. CDR3 sequence reads: CASSQNLADDNEQFF. The CDR3, as DNA: TGTGCCAGCAGCCAAAACCTAGCTGATGACAATGAGCAGTTCTTC.

The chain uses TRBV27 and TRBJ1-3; D is ambiguous. CDR1 and CDR2 from the germline V gene are MNHEY and SMNVEV (reference sequence). V shed 4 bases and J shed 2 bases, with 6 bases lying between them. CDR3 length: 13 amino acids. CDR3 sequence (DNA): TGTGCCAGCAGTTCTAATCCTGGAAACACCATATATTTT. Its protein is CASSSNPGNTIYF.

The V call is TRBV2, the J call TRBJ1-5, with TRBD1 identical over 7 bases. Germline values: CDR1 SNHLY, CDR2 FYNNEI. This CDR3 is 15 amino acids long. V lost 7 bases, J lost 4 bases, and 10 bases stayed unmatched. The CDR3 loop reads CASKPTGPGNQPQHF. The CDR3 region has the DNA TGTGCCAGCAAACCGACAGGGCCGGGTAATCAGCCCCAGCATTTT.

This clone was observed a single time. The rearrangement links TRBV28 to TRBJ2-2, with 7 positions matching TRBD1. Trimming cost V 6 bases and J 6 bases; bases outside gene matches: 13. The CDR3 covers 16 residues. The germline V gene has CDR1 MDHEN and CDR2 SYDVKM. The CDR3 coding sequence is TGTGCCAGCAGCCTTCGAACAGGGGAAAGTGCCGGGGAGCTGTTTTTT. It translates to CASSLRTGESAGELFF.

The CDR3 sequence: CASSPYAIYEQYF. CDR3 sequence (DNA): TGTGCCAGCAGCCCCTACGCCATTTACGAGCAGTACTTC. The J gene is TRBJ2-7, the V gene TRBV12-3 or TRBV12-4; D is uncertain. The CDR3 is 13 amino acids. V was cut by 6 bases and J by 4 bases, with 13 bases left in between.

In its sample, this clone was seen a few times. This chain joins TRBV21-1 and TRBJ2-4; TRBD1, as called in the table, went unchecked against the DNA. TRBV21-1 is a recognized pseudogene. This CDR3 is built from 18 residues. CDR3 coding DNA: TGTGCCAGCAGCAAAGATTTTAAGGGGTCCGTAGCCAAAAACATTCAGTACTTC. Translated: CASSKDFKGSVAKNIQYF.

The CDR3 nucleotides are TGTGCCAGCAGCTTATTGACTGTGAACACCGGGGAGCTGTTTTTT. As protein: CASSLLTVNTGELFF. The rearrangement links TRBV7-2 to TRBJ2-2; D unclear. The V and J ends lost 2 bases and 1 base respectively, with 8 bases between them. There are 15 residues in the CDR3. CDR1 and CDR2 from the germline V gene are SGHTA and FQGNSA. The whole variable domain, remainder taken from reference TRBV7-2 and TRBJ2-2, is GAGVSQSPSNKVTEKGKDVELRCDPISGHTALYWYRQSLGQGLEFLIYFQGNSAPDKSGLPSDRFSAERTGGSVSTLTIQRTQQEDSAVYLCASSLLTVNTGELFFGEGSRLTVL.

J is TRBJ1-1 and V is TRBV15; D not certain. Trimming stripped 0 bases from V and 1 base from J, with 9 bases between. There are 15 residues in the CDR3. Germline lookup yields CDR1 LNHNV and CDR2 YYDKDF (reference sequence). In nucleotides, the CDR3 is TGTGCCACCAGCAGAGACAGGATCCCGAACACTGAAGCTTTCTTT. Amino acid sequence: CATSRDRIPNTEAFF.

The chain employs TRBV6-5 and TRBJ1-2; D may be TRBD1 (6 bases). Deletions cut 0 bases from V and 7 bases from J, with 9 bases between. Germline CDR1 is MNHEY and CDR2 is SVGAGI. The CDR3 totals 13 residues. CDR3 region: CASSYSTGTGYTF. The CDR3 nucleotides read TGTGCCAGCAGTTACTCGACAGGAACTGGCTACACCTTC.

V and J are TRBV27 and TRBJ2-7; D not certain. CDR1 MNHEY and CDR2 SMNVEV come from the germline V gene (reference sequence). Trimming shortened V by 2 bases and J by 2 bases, and 13 bases separated the two germline ends. The CDR3 runs 15 residues. The CDR3 DNA sequence: TGTGCCAGCAGTTTAGACACCAGCCTACCCTACGAGCAGTACTTC. Protein product: CASSLDTSLPYEQYF.

This clone was observed a few times. V usage is TRBV5-5 and J usage is TRBJ1-4; perhaps TRBD1 as D (6 bases). Germline lookup yields CDR1 SGHKS and CDR2 YYEKEE (reference sequence). CDR3 length: 15 amino acids. The V gene lost 3 bases and the J gene lost 6 bases, with 15 bases spanning the gap. CDR3 sequence: CASSSQQGYDEKLFF. DNA of the CDR3: TGTGCCAGCAGCTCCCAACAGGGTTATGATGAAAAACTGTTTTTT.

The chain is built from TRBV24-1 and TRBJ1-1, with 7 bases aligning to TRBD1. Trimming removed 3 bases from V and 1 base from J; junction bases left unmatched: 7. The germline CDR1 and CDR2 sequences are KGHDR and SFDVKD. The CDR3 is made up of 16 amino acids. CDR3 region: CATSDEGGFKNTEAFF. CDR3 bases: TGTGCCACCAGTGATGAAGGGGGCTTTAAGAACACTGAAGCTTTCTTT.

The J gene is TRBJ2-3, the V gene TRBV7-3; D gene ambiguous. V dropped 1 base and J dropped 2 bases, with 10 bases sitting between them. Germline CDR1 reads SGHTA; CDR2 reads FQGTGA. This CDR3 contains 15 residues. This CDR3 is CASSLMGPATDTQYF. The DNA of the CDR3 is TGTGCCAGCAGCTTAATGGGCCCCGCCACAGATACGCAGTATTTT.

The genes are TRBV29-1 and TRBJ1-1; D might be TRBD1 (6 bases). Deletions cut 1 base from V and 0 bases from J, with 15 bases between. The CDR3 contains 16 residues. CDR1 is SQVTM and CDR2 is ANQGSEA in the germline V gene. The chain's CDR3 is CSVEGLPDRMNTEAFF. The CDR3 DNA is TGCAGCGTTGAAGGATTACCAGACAGGATGAACACTGAAGCTTTCTTT. The whole variable domain, filled in from reference TRBV29-1 and TRBJ1-1, reads SAVISQKPSRDICQRGTSLTIQCQVDSQVTMMFWYRQQPGQSLTLIATANQGSEATYESGFVIDKFPISRPNLTFSTLTVSNMSPEDSSIYLCSVEGLPDRMNTEAFFGQGTRLTVV.